This TCR beta chain was obtained from a study of blood T cell repertoires in COVID-19. Per the original methods: For nucleated cells, counts were estimated from reference gene primer amplification. Using immunoSEQ multiplex PCR, the repertoire was profiled, and TCRdb retains in-frame clones only, with some absent. The DNA gave D and trimming, while V, J and clone size come from that table. The sample lists 250,000 to 300,000 clones; about nine tenths were seen once. Germline CDR1 and CDR2: SGHKS and YYEKEE (reference sequence). This CDR3 region has 16 residues. Between the trimmed V and J ends, which lost 0 bases and 6 bases, there was a span of 18 bases. Patients of the Seattle cohort, enrolled during active infection, were followed longitudinally.

The rearrangement uses TRBV5-5 and TRBJ2-5; D perhaps matches TRBD2 (5 bases). Material for sequencing was peripheral blood. The sequence derives from a woman in her 30s with COVID-19, enrolled during active disease. CDR3 sequence: CASSLEGSRSGKTQYF. CDR3 DNA sequence: TGTGCCAGCAGCTTGGAGGGCTCTCGATCGGGGAAGACCCAGTACTTC.